This TCR beta chain is from a study of blood T cell repertoires in COVID-19 (dated by TCRdb to the early 2020s). Notes on the research overall: Collaborator samples came from the United States, Italy and Spain and covered acute and convalescent phases of COVID-19. The material from the prospective study consisted of cDNA or gDNA derived from T cells, B-cell-depleted T cells, or PBMCs. Subjects who had been exposed to COVID-19, were actively infected with it, or had recovered from it provided the deeply sampled blood TCRbeta repertoires that made up the dataset. The repertoires were released in a freely available public database intended as a resource for research on the immune response to SARS-CoV-2. Samples came from the ongoing ImmuneRACE study (first 160 participants) plus 1,254 subjects from 6 global collaborators. Sample metadata almost always included a de-identified subject ID, COVID-19 status, age in years and sex. Where HLA class I and class II types were available, the types were taken from metadata supplied by the sample provider, not from assay-based typing. Findings and caveats that apply to the study as a whole: How much clinical and demographic metadata was included differed by source and by participant, and the metadata was provided uncurated.

The immunoSEQ Assay, a bias-controlled multiplex PCR, was used to amplify TCRbeta CDR3 regions from genomic DNA. The authors' pipeline ran thus. The number of nucleated cells in each sample was estimated by amplification of reference gene primers within the assay. Sequence reads were collapsed and filtered to measure the absolute abundance of every unique TCRbeta CDR3 rearrangement. For each sample, productive Simpson clonality was calculated by taking the square root of Simpson's diversity index across productive rearrangements. TCRdb provides this immuneACCESS table in a form limited to in-frame rearrangements. Some clones are lacking; in checked studies, under half of them reflect an unresolved V gene, and why the rest are absent is not known. That table supplies the V and J calls and clone size; D and trimming were determined from the DNA. The sample table holds about 270,000 clones, of which about 89% were seen once. Around 1.5% of the sample is taken by the ten largest.

Another Seattle source contributed samples from volunteer blood donors who had recovered from COVID-19. Each collaborating institution followed its own protocols to collect whole blood in K2EDTA tubes. Collaborator samples were shipped for TCRbeta analysis as frozen whole blood, isolated PBMCs, or DNA extracted from either sample type. Comment on this clone: Which antigen it targets is not known. Base quality data are lacking; no much larger clone is found one base away.

V drops 2 bases and J drops 0 bases, leaving 10 bases in between. The cysteine opens and the phenylalanine closes a CDR3 of 15 amino acids. Just CDR3 DNA is preserved here, 45 bases in frame from base 1. CDR1 and CDR2 are read off the germline V gene (reference sequence) as LGHDT and YNNKEL. The receptor comes from a woman in her fifties or sixties who had recovered from COVID-19. The sample comprised peripheral blood. The chain couples TRBV3-1 (or the pseudogene TRBV3-2) to TRBJ1-2; the D gene is perhaps TRBD1, on 6 matching bases. In nucleotide form, the sequence is TGTGCCAGCAGCCAACAGGGGCAGCCTAACTATGGCTACACCTTC. It translates as CASSQQGQPNYGYTF.